This T cell receptor beta chain was profiled in a study of blood T cell repertoires in COVID-19. Background on the study: Acute and convalescent COVID-19 samples came from the United States, Italy and Spain. The analysed material was cDNA or gDNA that came from T cells, B-cell-depleted T cells, or PBMCs.

Original analysis: Amplified reference gene primers provided the basis for estimating nucleated cell counts. Sequencing used immunoSEQ multiplex PCR; TCRdb keeps in-frame clones, though not all of them. The D gene and trimming were derived from the DNA, and the V and J assignments and clone size from that table. The sample has about 87,000 clones, more than 75% seen once. V dropped 6 bases and J dropped 3; count of bases not matched to a gene: 3. There are 13 residues in the CDR3. This chain uses TRBV12-3 or TRBV12-4 with TRBJ1-2; TRBD1 matches at 8 bases. Sequencing used peripheral blood. This sequence originates from a man aged 35 to 55 with acute or convalescent COVID-19. Here the CDR3 DNA reads TGTGCCAGCAGGGGACAGGACCACTATGGCTACACCTTC. Encoded protein: CASRGQDHYGYTF.